This section outlines one T cell receptor beta chain sequence together with its context. TCRdb reprocessed the RT-PCR reads with MiXCR, giving one entry per CDR3 protein. The sample includes approximately 140,000 distinct CDR3 sequences, about two fifths of them seen just once. The data stem from a study of patients and donors after allogeneic stem cell transplantation. In germline, CDR1 is SGHRS, CDR2 YFSETQ. The CDR3 loop spans 16 amino acids. V was cut by 0 bases and J by 0 bases, with 9 bases left in between. The TCR was taken from a human donor who was either an allogeneic HSCT recipient or a stem cell or donor lymphocyte infusion donor (not recorded which). It is not recorded whose cells these are; they may come from a transplant donor. The chain joins TRBV5-1 to TRBJ2-2; D ambiguous. The sequenced sample was blood, either unsorted or a sorted T cell fraction (not recorded which). The CDR3 sequence: CASSLGFYPNTGELFF. The CDR3 DNA reads TGCGCCAGCAGCTTGGGGTTTTATCCGAACACCGGGGAGCTGTTTTTT.